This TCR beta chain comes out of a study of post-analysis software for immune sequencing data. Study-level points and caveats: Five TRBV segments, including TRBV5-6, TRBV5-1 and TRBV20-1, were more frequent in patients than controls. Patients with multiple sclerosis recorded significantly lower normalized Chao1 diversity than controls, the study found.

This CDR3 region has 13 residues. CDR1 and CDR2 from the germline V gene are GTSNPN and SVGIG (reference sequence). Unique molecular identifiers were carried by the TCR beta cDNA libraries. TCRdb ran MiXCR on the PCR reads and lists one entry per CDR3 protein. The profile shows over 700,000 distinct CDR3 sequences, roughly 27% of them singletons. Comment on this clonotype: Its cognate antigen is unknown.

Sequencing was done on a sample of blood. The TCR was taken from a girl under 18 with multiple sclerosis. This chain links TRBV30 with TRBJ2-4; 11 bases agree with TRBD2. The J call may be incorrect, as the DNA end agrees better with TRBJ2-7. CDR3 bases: TGTGCCTGGAGTGTACTAGCGGGAGACGAGCAGTACTTC. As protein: CAWSVLAGDEQYF.